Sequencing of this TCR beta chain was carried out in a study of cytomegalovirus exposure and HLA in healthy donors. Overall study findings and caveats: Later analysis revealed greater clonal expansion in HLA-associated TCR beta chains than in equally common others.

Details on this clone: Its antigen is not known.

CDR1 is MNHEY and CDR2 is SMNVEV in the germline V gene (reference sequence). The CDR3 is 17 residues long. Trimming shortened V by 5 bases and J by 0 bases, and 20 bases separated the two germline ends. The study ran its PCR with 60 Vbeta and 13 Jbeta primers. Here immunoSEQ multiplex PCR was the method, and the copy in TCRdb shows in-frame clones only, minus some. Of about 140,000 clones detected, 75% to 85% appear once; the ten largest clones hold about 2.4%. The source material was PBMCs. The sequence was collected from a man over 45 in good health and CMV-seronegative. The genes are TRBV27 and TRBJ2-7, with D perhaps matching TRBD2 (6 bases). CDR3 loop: CASSLGGLAQSSYEQYF. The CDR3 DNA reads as TGTGCCAGCAGTCTAGGTGGGCTAGCGCAGAGCTCCTACGAGCAGTACTTC.